Below, one T cell receptor (beta chain) is given with its context. Antigen specificity is unknown. Using its own MiXCR run on the reads, TCRdb lists one record per CDR3 protein. The sample lists 900,000 to 950,000 distinct CDR3 sequences, around 30% occurring once. The CDR3 has 15 residues. CDR1 and CDR2 (germline): MGHRA, YSYEKL. The V end was cut by 0 bases, the J end by 0 bases, with 9 bases between. The data were obtained in a study of T cell repertoires in cytomegalovirus infection. Overall study context: The public TCR beta signatures pointed to both CMV infection and matching HLA type. Overall study results and limits: In two of eight donors, the top clonotype was HLA-C-restricted CMV-specific.

V and J are TRBV4-1 and TRBJ2-7; D is possibly TRBD1 (5 bases). This sample comprised cultured CD8+ T cells from PBMCs, obtained from culture after CMV antigen stimulation. The origin of this receptor is a human donor in good health (CMV status not recorded). Some clones in this sample may be carry-over from other donors' samples. In DNA, the CDR3 is TGCGCCAGCAGCCAAGAATGGGGCAGCTCCTACGAGCAGTACTTC. Its translation: CASSQEWGSSYEQYF.